Only a few counts were recorded for the clone carrying this T cell receptor beta chain. The sample is drawn from a study of blood T cell repertoires in COVID-19. Overall study context: Acute and convalescent COVID-19 samples came from the United States, Italy and Spain. Sample material is recorded as cDNA or gDNA derived from T cells, B-cell-depleted T cells, or PBMCs.

J was trimmed by 3 bases and V by 4 bases; bases with no gene match: 5. The germline V gene has CDR1 SGHTA and CDR2 FQGNSA. The CDR3 runs 15 residues. Study processing details: For nucleated cells, counts were estimated from reference gene primer amplification. Assay used: immunoSEQ multiplex PCR; TCRdb lists only in-frame clones, some missing. That table is the source of V, J and clone size, and D and trimming were worked out from the DNA. The sample lists about 73,000 clones; around 88% were seen once. This chain connects TRBV7-2 to TRBJ1-3; 8 nucleotides agree with TRBD1. Material: peripheral blood. The clonotype originates from a man aged 45-65 years with active COVID-19. The DNA of the CDR3 is TGTGCCAGCAGCTGGACAGGGACGGGTGGAAACACCATATATTTT. This encodes CASSWTGTGGNTIYF.